The clone carrying this T cell receptor beta chain was found once. The antigen is undetermined. TCRdb's copy holds only in-frame clones and misses some; the assay was immunoSEQ multiplex PCR. The sample carries 90,000 to 100,000 clones, approximately 93% recorded once. The data derive from a study of cytomegalovirus exposure and HLA in healthy donors. Study-wide results and caveats: In vitro testing confirmed a few CMV-associated chains as specific for CMV antigens.

The germline CDR1 and CDR2 sequences are GTSNPN and SVGIG (reference sequence). The V end lost 7 bases, the J end lost 3 bases, and 16 bases lay between the germline ends. This CDR3 has 13 amino acids. This TCR was recovered from a woman in her thirties in good health and CMV-seropositive. The chain carries TRBV30 and TRBJ2-7; D is unclear. Sequenced input: PBMCs. CDR3 in amino acids: CALRPTPGYEQYF. CDR3 sequence (DNA): TGTGCCTTAAGACCGACCCCAGGCTACGAGCAGTACTTC.